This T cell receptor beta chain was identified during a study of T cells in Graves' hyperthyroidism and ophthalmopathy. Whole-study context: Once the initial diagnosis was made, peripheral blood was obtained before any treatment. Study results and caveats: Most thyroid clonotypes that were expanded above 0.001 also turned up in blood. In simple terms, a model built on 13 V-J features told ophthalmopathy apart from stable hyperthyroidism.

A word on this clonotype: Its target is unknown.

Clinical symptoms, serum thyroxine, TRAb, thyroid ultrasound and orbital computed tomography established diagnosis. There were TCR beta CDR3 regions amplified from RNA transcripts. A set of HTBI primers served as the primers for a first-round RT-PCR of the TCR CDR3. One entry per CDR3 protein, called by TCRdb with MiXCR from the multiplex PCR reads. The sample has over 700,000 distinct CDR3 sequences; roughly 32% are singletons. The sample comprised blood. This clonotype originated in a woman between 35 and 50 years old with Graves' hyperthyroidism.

The CDR3 DNA is TGCGCCAGCAGCCACGAACGACGGACGAGCTATGGCTACACCTTC. It specifies CASSHERRTSYGYTF. The V and J genes are TRBV4-3 and TRBJ1-2; no clear D gene. This CDR3 region has 15 residues. The V gene's germline CDR1 is LGHNA and CDR2 YSLEER. Trimming cost V 3 bases and J 4 bases, with 15 bases left between them.